The clone carrying this TCR beta chain was seen only a few times. This specimen comes from a study of chemoradiotherapy in HPV16-positive cancers. Data came from immunoSEQ multiplex PCR; TCRdb stores just in-frame clones and leaves some out. The data hold approximately 23,000 clones, with 73% observed a single time. Samples were taken several times over chemoradiotherapy. The germline CDR1 and CDR2 sequences are MGHDK and SYGVNS. V lost 4 bases to trimming and J lost 8 bases, with 8 bases between them. This CDR3 has 11 amino acids. The sample was gathered from a patient who underwent chemoradiotherapy. This chain joins TRBV25-1 and TRBJ1-2; D might be TRBD1 (5 bases). The receptor was isolated from a human donor with HPV-associated anogenital cancer. CDR3 region: CASSAGTGYTF. In nucleotides, the CDR3 is TGTGCCAGCAGTGCAGGGACCGGCTACACCTTC.